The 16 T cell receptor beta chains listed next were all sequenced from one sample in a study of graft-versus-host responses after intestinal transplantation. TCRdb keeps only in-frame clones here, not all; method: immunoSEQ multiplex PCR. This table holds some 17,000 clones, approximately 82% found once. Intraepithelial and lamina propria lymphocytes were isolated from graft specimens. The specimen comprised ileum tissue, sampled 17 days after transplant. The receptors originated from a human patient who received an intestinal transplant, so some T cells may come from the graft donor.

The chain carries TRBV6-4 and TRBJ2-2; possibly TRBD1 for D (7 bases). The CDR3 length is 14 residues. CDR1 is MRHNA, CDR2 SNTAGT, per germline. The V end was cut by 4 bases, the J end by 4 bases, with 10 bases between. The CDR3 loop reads CASSAQGGTGELFF. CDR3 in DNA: TGTGCCAGCAGTGCTCAGGGGGGCACCGGGGAGCTGTTTTTT.

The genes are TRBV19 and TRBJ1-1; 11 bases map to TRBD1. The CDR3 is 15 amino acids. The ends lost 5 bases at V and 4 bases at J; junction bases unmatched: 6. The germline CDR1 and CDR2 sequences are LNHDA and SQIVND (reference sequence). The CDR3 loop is CASSLAGTGGTEAFF. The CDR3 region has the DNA TGTGCCAGTAGTCTCGCCGGGACAGGGGGCACTGAAGCTTTCTTT.

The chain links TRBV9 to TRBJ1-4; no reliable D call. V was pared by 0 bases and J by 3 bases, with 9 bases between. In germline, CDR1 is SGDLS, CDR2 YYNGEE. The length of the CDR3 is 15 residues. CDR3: CASSVDADPNEKLFF. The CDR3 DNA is TGTGCCAGCAGCGTAGACGCGGACCCTAATGAAAAACTGTTTTTT.

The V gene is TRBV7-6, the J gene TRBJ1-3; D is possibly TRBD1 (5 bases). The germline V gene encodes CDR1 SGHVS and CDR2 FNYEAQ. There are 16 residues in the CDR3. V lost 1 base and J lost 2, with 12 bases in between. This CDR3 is CASSLEGEGTGNTIYF. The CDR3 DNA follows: TGTGCCAGCAGCTTAGAAGGAGAGGGGACTGGAAACACCATATATTTT.

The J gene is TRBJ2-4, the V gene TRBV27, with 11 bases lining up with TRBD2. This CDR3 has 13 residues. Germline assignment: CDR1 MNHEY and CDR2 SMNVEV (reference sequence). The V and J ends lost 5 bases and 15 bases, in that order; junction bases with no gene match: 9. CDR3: CASSTIAGGPLYF. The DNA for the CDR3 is TGTGCCAGCAGTACCATAGCGGGAGGGCCATTGTACTTC.

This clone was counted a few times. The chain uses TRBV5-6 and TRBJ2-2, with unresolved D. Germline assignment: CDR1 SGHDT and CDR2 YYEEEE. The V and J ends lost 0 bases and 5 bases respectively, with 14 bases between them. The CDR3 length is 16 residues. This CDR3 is CASSLAQQLITGELFF. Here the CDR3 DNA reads TGTGCCAGCAGCTTGGCACAGCAACTGATTACCGGGGAGCTGTTTTTT.

Here the CDR3 DNA reads TGCGCCAGCAGCTTGACAGGGGGTGGGCACAATGAGCAGTTCTTC. Protein product: CASSLTGGGHNEQFF. This sequence joins TRBV5-1 and TRBJ2-1, with 8 bases that match TRBD1. V lost 1 base, J lost 5 bases, and 5 bases stayed unmatched. CDR1 and CDR2 (germline): SGHRS, YFSETQ. The CDR3 has 15 amino acids. Based on the CDR3 plus reference TRBV5-1 and TRBJ2-1, the full variable domain is KAGVTQTPRYLIKTRGQQVTLSCSPISGHRSVSWYQQTPGQGLQFLFEYFSETQRNKGNFPGRFSGRQFSNSRSEMNVSTLELGDSALYLCASSLTGGGHNEQFFGPGTRLTVL.

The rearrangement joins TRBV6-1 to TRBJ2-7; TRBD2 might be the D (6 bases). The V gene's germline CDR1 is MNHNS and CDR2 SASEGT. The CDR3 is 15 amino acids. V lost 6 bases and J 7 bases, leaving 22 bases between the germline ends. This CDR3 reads CASSTETRVFGEQYF. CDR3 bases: TGTGCCAGCAGCACAGAGACTAGGGTTTTCGGGGAGCAGTACTTC.

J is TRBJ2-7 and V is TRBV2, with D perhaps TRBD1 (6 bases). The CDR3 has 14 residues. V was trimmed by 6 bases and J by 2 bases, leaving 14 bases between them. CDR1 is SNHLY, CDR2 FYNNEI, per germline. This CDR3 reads CASRVGGPTYEQYF. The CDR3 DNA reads TGTGCCAGCAGAGTAGGGGGTCCAACCTACGAGCAGTACTTC.

CDR3 protein: CAWMSGGSGNTIYF. Here the CDR3 DNA reads TGTGCCTGGATGTCGGGGGGATCTGGAAACACCATATATTTT. The chain couples TRBV30 to TRBJ1-3; TRBD1 might be the D (5 bases). V was clipped by 4 bases and J by 1 base, with 11 bases between them. CDR1 GTSNPN and CDR2 SVGIG come from the germline V gene (reference sequence). The CDR3 totals 14 residues.

CDR3 sequence reads: CASSSRGYTDTQYF. The CDR3, as DNA: TGTGCCAGCAGCTCACGGGGATACACAGATACGCAGTATTTT. The chain has TRBV7-9 and TRBJ2-3, with D perhaps TRBD2 (5 bases). Germline CDR1 and CDR2: SEHNR and FQNEAQ (reference sequence). The CDR3 spans 14 residues. The germline V and J ends were trimmed by 4 bases and 2 bases, with 10 bases remaining between them.

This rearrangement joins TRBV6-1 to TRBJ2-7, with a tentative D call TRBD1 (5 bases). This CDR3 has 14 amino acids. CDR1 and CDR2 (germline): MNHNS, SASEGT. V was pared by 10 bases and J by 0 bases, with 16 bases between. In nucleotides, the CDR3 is TGTGCCACCCTCAGGGAAAGGGGCTCCTACGAGCAGTACTTC. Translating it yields CATLRERGSYEQYF.

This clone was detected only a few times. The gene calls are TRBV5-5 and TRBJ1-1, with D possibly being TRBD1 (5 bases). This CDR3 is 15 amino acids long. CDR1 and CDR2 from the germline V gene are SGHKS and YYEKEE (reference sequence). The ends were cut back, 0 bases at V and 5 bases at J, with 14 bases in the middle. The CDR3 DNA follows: TGTGCCAGCAGCTTGGGTGGGACCCCCGGGACTGAAGCTTTCTTT. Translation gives CASSLGGTPGTEAFF. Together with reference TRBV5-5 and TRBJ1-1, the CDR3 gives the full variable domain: DAGVTQSPTHLIKTRGQQVTLRCSPISGHKSVSWYQQVLGQGPQFIFQYYEKEERGRGNFPDRFSARQFPNYSSELNVNALLLGDSALYLCASSLGGTPGTEAFFGQGTRLTVV.

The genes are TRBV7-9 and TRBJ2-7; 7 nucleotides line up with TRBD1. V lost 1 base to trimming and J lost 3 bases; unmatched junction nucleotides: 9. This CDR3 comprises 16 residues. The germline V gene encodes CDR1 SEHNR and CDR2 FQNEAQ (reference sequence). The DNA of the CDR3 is TGTGCCAGCAGCTTAGGACAGGGTCCCCCCTACTACGAGCAGTACTTC. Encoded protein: CASSLGQGPPYYEQYF. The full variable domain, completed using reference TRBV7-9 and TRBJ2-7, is DTGVSQNPRHKITKRGQNVTFRCDPISEHNRLYWYRQTLGQGPEFLTYFQNEAQLEKSRLLSDRFSAERPKGSFSTLEIQRTEQGDSAMYLCASSLGQGPPYYEQYFGPGTRLTVT.

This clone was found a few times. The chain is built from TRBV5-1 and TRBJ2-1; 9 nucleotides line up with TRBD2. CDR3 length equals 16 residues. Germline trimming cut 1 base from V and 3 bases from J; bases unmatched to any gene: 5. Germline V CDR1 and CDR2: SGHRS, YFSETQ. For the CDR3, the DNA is TGCGCCAGCAGCTTGCTAGCGGGAAATCTCTACAATGAGCAGTTCTTC. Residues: CASSLLAGNLYNEQFF.

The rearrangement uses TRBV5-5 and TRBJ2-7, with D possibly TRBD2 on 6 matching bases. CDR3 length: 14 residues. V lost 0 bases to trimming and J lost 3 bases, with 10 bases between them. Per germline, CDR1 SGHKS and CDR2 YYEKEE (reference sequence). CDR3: CASSLGGGNYEQYF. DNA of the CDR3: TGTGCCAGCAGCTTGGGGGGCGGGAACTACGAGCAGTACTTC.